The next 2 T cell receptor beta chains were all read from a single sample in a study of blood T cells in healthy people across ages (dated by TCRdb to between 2014 and 2016). The method was 5' RACE. This sample was sequenced with an Illumina HiSeq 2500. A second roughly 6 to 11 cycle PCR used a sample-barcoded 5' primer and a J-beta primer mix. TCRdb redid the processing of the public reads, applying fastp at Q25 and MiXCR, and retained in-frame beta chains. When rows share a CDR3 protein, they turn into one entry using the most common DNA and genes. This sample gives 540,000 or so distinct CDR3 sequences in total; less than 60% of them show up just once. In total, the top ten clones hold around 24% of the sample. Sequencing input: blood. All receptors derive from an elderly man in good health.

The CDR3 bases are TGTGCCAGCAGCTCGACCGGGACTAGTCGCTCCTACAATGAGCAGTTCTTC. This encodes CASSSTGTSRSYNEQFF. The rearrangement uses TRBV13 and TRBJ2-1; TRBD2 matches at 8 bases. V shed 4 bases and J 0 bases; nucleotides not matched to a gene: 8. This CDR3 has 17 residues. From germline, CDR1 is PRHDT and CDR2 FYEKMQ (reference sequence).

This rearrangement joins TRBV27 to TRBJ2-7, with 9 positions matching TRBD1. This CDR3 has 13 residues. The V segment lost 10 bases and the J segment 5 bases; nucleotides outside the gene matches: 9. Germline lookup yields CDR1 MNHEY and CDR2 SMNVEV (reference sequence). CDR3 loop: CATRRQGVNEQYF. The DNA for the CDR3 is TGTGCCACCAGAAGACAGGGGGTCAACGAGCAGTACTTC.